This passage covers 27 T cell receptor beta chains from one sample sequenced in a study of T cell therapy after organ transplantation. Profiling relied on immunoSEQ multiplex PCR, and the TCRdb table lists in-frame clones only, not all of them. This table has roughly 48,000 clones, about 94% appearing once. The antigens these receptors bind are not known. Sequences were derived from CD8+ T cells from blood, sampled before autologous CMV-specific T cell therapy. The receptors derive from a human patient who had received a solid organ transplant and had CMV disease.

The chain recombines TRBV19 with TRBJ2-7, with a tentative D call TRBD2 (6 bases). V shed 8 bases and J shed 6 bases, with 17 bases lying between them. Looked up from germline, CDR1 is LNHDA and CDR2 is SQIVND (reference sequence). The CDR3 runs to 13 residues. The CDR3 nucleotides read TGTGCCAGTCGGGACTCTCCGGTCGGCGAGCAGTACTTC. Encoded protein: CASRDSPVGEQYF.

This chain uses TRBV5-6 with TRBJ1-2, with TRBD1 identical over 9 bases. The V gene end was trimmed by 2 bases and the J gene end by 7 bases; junction bases not matched to a gene: 12. This CDR3 has 16 residues. CDR1 and CDR2 from the germline V gene are SGHDT and YYEEEE. The CDR3 DNA reads as TGTGCCAGCAGCTTTTTTTCCGAACAGGGGGCATTTGGCTACACCTTC. Protein product: CASSFFSEQGAFGYTF.

The chain employs TRBV6-5 and TRBJ1-2; a possible D gene is TRBD1 (5 bases). The germline gives CDR1 MNHEY, CDR2 SVGAGI. V dropped 6 bases and J dropped 4 bases, with 12 bases sitting between them. The CDR3 sequence is 13 residues long. For the CDR3, the DNA is TGTGCCAGCAGCCCCGGGACGGTCTATGGCTACACCTTC. This sequence encodes CASSPGTVYGYTF.

Worth noting for this clone: The same CDR3 also results from other DNA sequences found in this sample. The chain has TRBV30 and TRBJ1-2; TRBD1 matches at 9 bases. The trim removed 0 bases at V and 5 bases at J, leaving 1 base unmatched. The CDR3 has 13 residues. The germline V gene encodes CDR1 GTSNPN and CDR2 SVGIG (reference sequence). CDR3 in DNA: TGTGCCTGGAGTGTCGGACAGGGGTATGGCTACACCTTC. Its translation is CAWSVGQGYGYTF.

This clone was picked up one time. This chain connects TRBV29-1 to TRBJ2-1; D gene unclear. CDR3 size: 13 residues. Germline CDR1 and CDR2: SQVTM and ANQGSEA. Trimming cost V 1 base and J 5 bases, with 9 bases left between them. The CDR3 loop reads CSVEAASDNEQFF. For the CDR3, the DNA is TGCAGCGTTGAAGCGGCCAGCGACAATGAGCAGTTCTTC.

The chain recombines TRBV6-4 with TRBJ2-3; D may be TRBD2 (6 bases). V lost 4 bases to trimming and J lost 3 bases, with 8 bases between them. Looked up from germline, CDR1 is MRHNA and CDR2 is SNTAGT. The CDR3 consists of 13 residues. The CDR3 is CASSVGGTDTQYF. The CDR3 nucleotides are TGTGCCAGCAGTGTCGGGGGTACAGATACGCAGTATTTT.

This sequence joins TRBV6-5 and TRBJ2-7; D is undetermined. V was pared by 2 bases and J by 4 bases, with 12 bases between. CDR3 length: 14 amino acids. Germline CDR1 reads MNHEY; CDR2 reads SVGAGI. The CDR3 DNA is TGTGCCAGCAGTTACGGGCTGAATTATTACGAGCAGTACTTC. It translates to CASSYGLNYYEQYF.

This chain links TRBV4-3 with TRBJ2-7; 7 bases are a match to TRBD1. This CDR3 spans 15 amino acids. The V segment lost 1 base and the J segment 5 bases; nucleotides outside the gene matches: 8. The germline gives CDR1 LGHNA, CDR2 YSLEER. The CDR3 loop is CASSQAYLTGDEQYF. In nucleotides, the CDR3 is TGCGCCAGCAGCCAAGCGTACCTCACAGGGGACGAGCAGTACTTC.

This chain links TRBV30 with TRBJ2-7; D perhaps matches TRBD2 (5 bases). Between the trimmed V and J ends, which lost 0 bases and 7 bases, there was a span of 7 bases. The CDR3 contains 11 residues. Germline V CDR1 and CDR2: GTSNPN, SVGIG (reference sequence). The CDR3 sequence is CAWSVRGEQYF. CDR3 sequence (DNA): TGTGCCTGGAGTGTAAGAGGGGAGCAGTACTTC.

The count of this clone is one. The chain uses TRBV15 and TRBJ2-5, with D perhaps being TRBD1 or TRBD2 (5 bases each). The CDR3 totals 15 residues. Trimming left V 1 base short and J 4 bases short, with 13 bases between. The germline CDR1 and CDR2 sequences are LNHNV and YYDKDF (reference sequence). CDR3 nucleotide sequence: TGTGCCACCAGCAGAGTATATGGGACGTTAGAGACCCAGTACTTC. It yields the protein CATSRVYGTLETQYF.

The chain is built from TRBV19 and TRBJ1-1; tentatively, D is TRBD1 (6 bases). From germline, CDR1 is LNHDA and CDR2 SQIVND (reference sequence). The V end was cut by 7 bases, the J end by 3 bases, with 15 bases between. There are 14 residues in the CDR3. The CDR3 region is CASTPDSGYTEAFF. The CDR3 nucleotides read TGTGCCAGTACTCCGGACAGTGGGTACACTGAAGCTTTCTTT.

This chain uses TRBV2 with TRBJ2-3, with 13 positions matching TRBD2. The CDR3 loop spans 20 amino acids. The J segment lost 8 bases and the V segment lost 4 bases, leaving 21 bases of the junction unmatched. The germline V gene encodes CDR1 SNHLY and CDR2 FYNNEI. The CDR3 loop is CASSADRGRRTSGSDGTQYF. As DNA, the CDR3 is TGTGCCAGCAGTGCAGACAGGGGGCGCCGGACTAGCGGGAGCGACGGTACGCAGTATTTT.

The chain carries TRBV4-1 and TRBJ2-7; D may correspond to TRBD1 or TRBD2 (5 bases each). The V gene lost 0 bases and the J gene lost 5 bases, with 14 bases spanning the gap. The germline V gene encodes CDR1 MGHRA and CDR2 YSYEKL. This CDR3 spans 15 amino acids. CDR3 region: CASSQDASGRDEQYF. The DNA for the CDR3 is TGCGCCAGCAGCCAAGACGCGTCGGGACGCGACGAGCAGTACTTC.

This clone was counted only a few times. V usage is TRBV5-1 and J usage is TRBJ2-7; 8 nucleotides line up with TRBD1. Unmatched junction bases numbered 8, after V lost 3 bases and J lost 3 bases. The CDR3 is made up of 15 amino acids. Germline loops: CDR1 SGHRS, CDR2 YFSETQ. CDR3 coding DNA: TGCGCCAGCAGCTATCGACAGGGGAGAGACTACGAGCAGTACTTC. It codes for CASSYRQGRDYEQYF.

The genes are TRBV30 and TRBJ1-1; D gene uncertain. The V and J ends lost 0 bases and 2 bases respectively, with 10 bases between them. The CDR3 consists of 14 residues. Germline lookup yields CDR1 GTSNPN and CDR2 SVGIG (reference sequence). Here the CDR3 DNA reads TGTGCCTGGAGTGTACTATGGGGTAACACTGAAGCTTTCTTT. Protein: CAWSVLWGNTEAFF.

The V gene is TRBV25-1, the J gene TRBJ2-3; 7 bases agree with TRBD1. Germline V gene lookup returns CDR1 MGHDK and CDR2 SYGVNS. Trimming removed 2 bases from V and 6 bases from J; junction bases left unmatched: 5. The CDR3 is 14 amino acids. The CDR3 nucleotides are TGTGCCAGCAGTGAAACCGACAGGGCCGATACGCAGTATTTT. Protein sequence: CASSETDRADTQYF.

The CDR3 region is CASSRDRANSPLHF. CDR3 bases: TGCGCCAGCAGCAGGGACAGGGCTAATTCACCCCTCCACTTT. The rearrangement links TRBV4-3 to TRBJ1-6; TRBD1 agrees at 9 bases. V dropped 5 bases and J dropped 6; count of bases not matched to a gene: 2. The CDR3 runs to 14 residues. The germline V gene encodes CDR1 LGHNA and CDR2 YSLEER.

The V call is TRBV19, the J call TRBJ2-7; TRBD1 aligns across 7 bases. The CDR3 extends over 15 amino acids. With V trimmed by 3 bases and J by 5 bases, 10 bases remained unmatched. In germline, CDR1 is LNHDA, CDR2 SQIVND (reference sequence). The CDR3 coding sequence is TGTGCCAGTAGTATTAGGCGACAGGGTATCGACGAGCAGTACTTC. It is translated as CASSIRRQGIDEQYF. Complete variable domain (other parts from reference TRBV19 and TRBJ2-7): DGGITQSPKYLFRKEGQNVTLSCEQNLNHDAMYWYRQDPGQGLRLIYYSQIVNDFQKGDIAEGYSVSREKKESFPLTVTSAQKNPTAFYLCASSIRRQGIDEQYFGPGTRLTVT.

The count of this clone is one. The rearrangement uses TRBV4-3 and TRBJ1-2, with D possibly TRBD1 on 5 matching bases. The V gene lost 3 bases and the J gene lost 7 bases, with 15 bases spanning the gap. The CDR3 loop spans 14 amino acids. Germline lookup yields CDR1 LGHNA and CDR2 YSLEER. For the CDR3, the DNA is TGCGCCAGCAGCCAGCTAGGGCAGGGCCTTGGCTACACCTTC. Encoded protein: CASSQLGQGLGYTF.

This chain uses TRBV4-1 with TRBJ1-2, with D maybe TRBD1 (5 bases). V was pared by 0 bases and J by 4 bases, with 15 bases between. CDR3 length: 16 residues. Germline CDR1 and CDR2: MGHRA and YSYEKL. CDR3 in amino acids: CASSQDGAGLVYGYTF. As DNA, the CDR3 is TGCGCCAGCAGCCAAGATGGGGCAGGTTTGGTCTATGGCTACACCTTC.

This chain links TRBV19 with TRBJ2-3; TRBD1 might be the D (5 bases). The V end was cut by 5 bases, the J end by 4 bases, with 10 bases between. CDR1 LNHDA and CDR2 SQIVND come from the germline V gene (reference sequence). The CDR3 contains 13 residues. CDR3 nucleotides: TGTGCCAGTAGTGACAGCAACTCAGATACGCAGTATTTT. It encodes CASSDSNSDTQYF.

The CDR3 loop is CASSPTLSSYEQYF. The DNA for the CDR3 is TGTGCCAGCAGCCCGACACTGAGCTCCTACGAGCAGTACTTC. V usage is TRBV5-4 and J usage is TRBJ2-7; D gene uncertain. The CDR3 covers 14 residues. Germline CDR1 is SGHNT and CDR2 is YYREEE (reference sequence). The V end was cut by 4 bases, the J end by 0 bases, with 11 bases between.

This chain connects TRBV4-3 to TRBJ2-5; no clear D. The V gene's germline CDR1 is LGHNA and CDR2 YSLEER. This CDR3 region has 14 residues. V was clipped by 0 bases and J by 11 bases, with 16 bases between them. The CDR3 here is CASSQELPDAQQYF. CDR3 in DNA: TGCGCCAGCAGCCAAGAACTCCCTGACGCCCAGCAGTACTTC.

The rearrangement joins TRBV2 to TRBJ1-2, with TRBD1 identical over 10 bases. Germline CDR1 reads SNHLY; CDR2 reads FYNNEI. There are 16 residues in the CDR3. After removal of 1 base from V and 7 bases from J, the junction contained 9 bases not matched to a gene. CDR3 sequence reads: CASSEEGQGENAGYTF. The CDR3 DNA reads TGTGCCAGCAGTGAAGAAGGACAGGGGGAAAACGCTGGCTACACCTTC.

The rearrangement uses TRBV4-1 and TRBJ2-1; no clear D gene. The CDR3 length is 14 residues. The germline V gene encodes CDR1 MGHRA and CDR2 YSYEKL. V was clipped by 1 base and J by 5 bases, with 9 bases between them. The CDR3 DNA follows: TGCGCCAGCAGCCAAGTGGAAATTGACAATGAGCAGTTCTTC. It codes for CASSQVEIDNEQFF.

V is TRBV29-1 and J is TRBJ2-1; TRBD2 aligns across 11 bases. The CDR3 contains 13 residues. V lost 8 bases, J lost 6 bases, and 6 bases stayed unmatched. The germline V gene has CDR1 SQVTM and CDR2 ANQGSEA. In DNA, the CDR3 is TGCAGCCGAGGGACTAGCGGCACCAATGAGCAGTTCTTC. This gives the protein CSRGTSGTNEQFF.

The chain recombines TRBV19 with TRBJ2-7; 7 bases align to TRBD2. This CDR3 comprises 14 residues. Germline CDR1 reads LNHDA; CDR2 reads SQIVND (reference sequence). J lost 2 bases, V lost 4 bases, and 5 bases had no gene match. The DNA of the CDR3 is TGTGCCAGTAGTACGGAAGCGGGGACCTACGAGCAGTACTTC. It yields the protein CASSTEAGTYEQYF.